What follows are 30 T cell receptor beta chains derived from one specimen sequenced in a study of T cells in Graves' hyperthyroidism and ophthalmopathy. It was RNA transcripts that yielded the amplified TCR beta CDR3 regions. The HTBI primer set drove a first-round RT-PCR of the TCR CDR3. Using its own MiXCR run on the multiplex PCR reads, TCRdb lists one record per CDR3 protein. The table includes 500,000 to 550,000 distinct CDR3 sequences, 20% detected once. Sequenced: blood. Receptor source: a man aged 40-49 years with Graves' ophthalmopathy.

This clonotype came up many times. The J gene is TRBJ1-1, the V gene TRBV30, with D unclear. Trimming shortened V by 2 bases and J by 3 bases, and 13 bases separated the two germline ends. From germline, CDR1 is GTSNPN and CDR2 SVGIG (reference sequence). This CDR3 is built from 14 residues. DNA for the CDR3: TGTGCCTGGAGTCCCCTTGGTGGTTACACTGAAGCTTTCTTT. Translating it yields CAWSPLGGYTEAFF.

This clonotype was detected only a few times. This chain links TRBV5-6 with TRBJ2-3, with 12 bases fitting TRBD2. Trimming cost V 2 bases and J 10 bases; bases outside gene matches: 14. The germline gives CDR1 SGHDT, CDR2 YYEEEE. The CDR3 runs 17 residues. The chain's CDR3 is CASSFSPGLAGDTAQYF. Written as DNA, the CDR3 is TGTGCCAGCAGCTTTTCGCCGGGACTAGCGGGCGACACCGCGCAGTATTTT.

This clonotype has ten or more counts. The chain recombines TRBV2 with TRBJ2-3; the D is unclear. The CDR3 covers 14 residues. Germline CDR1 reads SNHLY; CDR2 reads FYNNEI. V lost 7 bases, J lost 3 bases, and 14 bases lay in between. DNA of the CDR3: TGTGCCAGCACTCCGGATACCATTACAGATACGCAGTATTTT. It encodes CASTPDTITDTQYF.

This clonotype was detected only a few times. This chain links TRBV3-1 with TRBJ2-3; 8 positions agree with TRBD2. The CDR3 extends over 15 amino acids. Looked up from germline, CDR1 is LGHDT and CDR2 is YNNKEL (reference sequence). Losses at the gene ends were 4 bases for V and 2 bases for J; bases not matched to a gene: 5. This CDR3 reads CASSPLAGITDTQYF. CDR3 DNA sequence: TGTGCCAGCAGCCCTTTAGCGGGGATCACAGATACGCAGTATTTT.

This clonotype showed up many times. The chain combines TRBV28 with TRBJ1-6; D not resolved. Germline lookup yields CDR1 MDHEN and CDR2 SYDVKM. Trimming removed 3 bases at V and 10 bases at J, with 16 bases between. The CDR3 contains 15 residues. The CDR3 loop is CASSFDPPGDSPLHF. The CDR3, as DNA: TGTGCCAGCAGTTTCGACCCTCCCGGAGACTCACCCCTCCACTTT.

Worth noting for this clonotype: Here the CDR3 omits its conserved ending phenylalanine or tryptophan, so a read error is the likely source. The CDR3 sequence is CSALGGPRGYTL. The CDR3 DNA follows: TGCAGTGCGCTTGGGGGGCCAAGAGGCTACACCCTC. The chain is built from TRBV20-1 and TRBJ1-2; D is perhaps TRBD1 (6 bases). Looked up from germline, CDR1 is DFQATT and CDR2 is SNEGSKA (reference sequence). Trimming removed 6 bases at V and 8 bases at J, with 16 bases between. The CDR3 length is 12 residues.

The table lists this clonotype with many counts. The J gene is TRBJ2-3, the V gene TRBV11-2; 8 bases match TRBD2. Losses at the gene ends were 3 bases for V and 0 bases for J; bases not matched to a gene: 5. CDR1 and CDR2 from the germline V gene are SGHAT and FQNNGV. This CDR3 has 16 amino acids. CDR3 loop: CASSFSGITSTDTQYF. The CDR3 coding sequence is TGTGCCAGCAGCTTTAGCGGGATTACTAGCACAGATACGCAGTATTTT. The variable domain in full, completed from reference TRBV11-2 and TRBJ2-3, reads EAGVAQSPRYKIIEKRQSVAFWCNPISGHATLYWYQQILGQGPKLLIQFQNNGVVDDSQLPKDRFSAERLKGVDSTLKIQPAKLEDSAVYLCASSFSGITSTDTQYFGPGTRLTVL.

The chain links TRBV18 to TRBJ2-5, with D possibly called TRBD1 or TRBD2 (5 bases each). Germline-derived CDR1 and CDR2 are KGHSH and LQKENI. Trimming cost V 3 bases and J 5 bases, with 16 bases left between them. The CDR3 loop spans 15 amino acids. The CDR3: CASSPPGPQRETQYF. The CDR3 nucleotides read TGTGCCAGCTCACCGCCGGGACCACAGAGGGAGACCCAGTACTTC.

There are a few counts of this clonotype. J is TRBJ2-3 and V is TRBV28; 8 positions match TRBD1. Per the germline V gene, CDR1 is MDHEN and CDR2 is SYDVKM. The CDR3 totals 16 residues. The V gene end was trimmed by 4 bases and the J gene end by 5 bases; junction bases not matched to a gene: 11. The CDR3 reads CASSSSLQGAGDTQYF. DNA of the CDR3: TGTGCCAGCAGTTCCTCCTTGCAGGGGGCAGGAGATACGCAGTATTTT.

This clonotype was counted a few times. This sequence joins TRBV20-1 and TRBJ2-1; no definite D call. The CDR3 is 13 residues long. With 2 bases removed from V and 4 bases from J, the gap between germline ends came to 9 bases. Germline V gene lookup returns CDR1 DFQATT and CDR2 SNEGSKA (reference sequence). This CDR3 reads CSARITEYNEQFF. Written as DNA, the CDR3 is TGCAGTGCTAGAATAACAGAGTACAATGAGCAGTTCTTC.

V is TRBV20-1 and J is TRBJ1-3; 7 nucleotides agree with TRBD1. Germline loops: CDR1 DFQATT, CDR2 SNEGSKA (reference sequence). The ends lost 1 base at V and 9 bases at J; junction bases unmatched: 9. The CDR3 has 14 residues. CDR3 bases: TGCAGTGCTAGAGGGGGGCAGGGGGGAGTCACCATATATTTT. It yields the protein CSARGGQGGVTIYF.

This clonotype was counted at least ten times. J is TRBJ2-7 and V is TRBV6-2 or TRBV6-3; TRBD2 aligns across 8 bases. V dropped 5 bases and J dropped 8; count of bases not matched to a gene: 5. The CDR3 runs to 12 residues. Germline CDR1 reads MNHEY; CDR2 reads SVGEGT. The CDR3, as DNA: TGTGCCAGCAGTCCTAGCGGGTCCAAGCAGTACTTC. It encodes CASSPSGSKQYF.

In this sample, this clonotype turned up many times. The chain carries TRBV7-2 and TRBJ2-3; D gene unclear. This CDR3 region has 16 residues. Germline CDR1 SGHTA, CDR2 FQGNSA. V lost 5 bases and J lost 4, with 19 bases in between. This CDR3 is CASSPRPSGSADTQYF. DNA of the CDR3: TGTGCCAGCAGCCCCCGGCCCTCCGGTAGTGCAGATACGCAGTATTTT. The entire variable domain, with the rest obtained from reference TRBV7-2 and TRBJ2-3, is as follows: GAGVSQSPSNKVTEKGKDVELRCDPISGHTALYWYRQSLGQGLEFLIYFQGNSAPDKSGLPSDRFSAERTGGSVSTLTIQRTQQEDSAVYLCASSPRPSGSADTQYFGPGTRLTVL.

This clonotype was found a few times. The chain has TRBV6-2 or TRBV6-3 and TRBJ2-7, with D perhaps TRBD1 or TRBD2 (5 bases each). CDR1 is MNHEY and CDR2 is SVGEGT in the germline V gene. V gave up 8 bases and J gave up 6 bases, with 17 bases separating them. This CDR3 contains 13 residues. CDR3 sequence reads: CASGFGGTGEQYF. The CDR3 DNA follows: TGTGCCAGCGGGTTTGGGGGTACGGGCGAGCAGTACTTC.

This clonotype was counted a few times. Here the CDR3 reads CASILRARGETQYF. Written as DNA, the CDR3 is TGTGCCAGCATCTTAAGGGCCAGGGGGGAGACCCAGTACTTC. The J gene is TRBJ2-5, the V gene TRBV28; 7 nucleotides agree with TRBD1. This CDR3 contains 14 residues. Trimming at V came to 7 bases and at J to 5 bases, leaving 10 bases not matched to a gene. Germline CDR1 MDHEN, CDR2 SYDVKM.

The sample holds a few counts of this clonotype. This rearrangement joins TRBV12-3 or TRBV12-4 to TRBJ1-4; TRBD1 is a possible D gene (5 bases). The CDR3 sequence is 14 residues long. The V end was cut by 3 bases, the J end by 4 bases, with 9 bases between. The CDR3 sequence is CASSFRRGNEKLFF. CDR3 DNA: TGTGCCAGCAGTTTCAGGAGGGGTAATGAAAAACTGTTTTTT.

This clonotype was picked up many times. This chain joins TRBV5-6 and TRBJ1-2; D is possibly TRBD1 (5 bases). V was shortened by 0 bases and J by 4 bases, with 10 bases between the two germline ends. This CDR3 is built from 14 residues. Per germline, CDR1 SGHDT and CDR2 YYEEEE. The CDR3 spells CASSLGTSSYGYTF. In nucleotides, the CDR3 is TGTGCCAGCAGCTTGGGGACATCCAGCTATGGCTACACCTTC. Drawing the rest from reference TRBV5-6 and TRBJ1-2, the complete variable domain is DAGVTQSPTHLIKTRGQQVTLRCSPKSGHDTVSWYQQALGQGPQFIFQYYEEEERQRGNFPDRFSGHQFPNYSSELNVNALLLGDSALYLCASSLGTSSYGYTFGSGTRLTVV.

This clonotype has more than one count but fewer than ten. V usage is TRBV5-4 and J usage is TRBJ2-7; either TRBD1 or TRBD2 may supply D (5 bases each). The CDR3 is 15 amino acids. The ends were cut back, 4 bases at V and 7 bases at J, with 21 bases in the middle. Germline values: CDR1 SGHNT, CDR2 YYREEE (reference sequence). The CDR3 DNA reads as TGTGCCAGCAGCGCAAGGGGAGTCTCGAGGGGAGAGCAGTACTTC. It encodes CASSARGVSRGEQYF.

For this clonotype: A much larger clone lies a single base off, so this may be a read error. The chain combines TRBV7-8 with TRBJ2-2, with TRBD2 as a possible D gene (7 bases). The CDR3 loop spans 16 amino acids. Per germline, CDR1 SGHVS and CDR2 FQNEAQ. CDR3 nucleotides: TGTGCCAGCAGCCAAGAGGGCGGGGGCTACACCGGGGAGCTGTCTTTT. Its protein is CASSQEGGGYTGELSF.

This clonotype was observed many times. This chain links TRBV3-1 with TRBJ1-2; a possible D gene is TRBD1 (5 bases). The CDR3 covers 14 residues. V was trimmed by 0 bases and J by 6 bases, leaving 11 bases between them. In germline, CDR1 is LGHDT, CDR2 YNNKEL (reference sequence). In DNA form, the CDR3 reads TGTGCCAGCAGCCAAGAAAGGGCAGGGAATGGCTACACCTTC. This codes for CASSQERAGNGYTF.

This chain connects TRBV27 to TRBJ2-3; no clear D. The CDR3 totals 14 residues. The ends were cut back, 4 bases at V and 1 base at J, with 9 bases in the middle. Germline CDR1 is MNHEY and CDR2 is SMNVEV (reference sequence). The CDR3 DNA reads TGTGCCAGCAGTTCTCCACTCGGCACAGATACGCAGTATTTT. Translating gives CASSSPLGTDTQYF.

This clonotype was picked up a small number of times. V usage is TRBV7-8 and J usage is TRBJ2-1, with D perhaps matching TRBD1 or TRBD2 (6 bases each). V was shortened by 7 bases and J by 8 bases, with 27 bases between the two germline ends. Germline V gene lookup returns CDR1 SGHVS and CDR2 FQNEAQ. CDR3 length: 17 amino acids. DNA of the CDR3: TGTGCCAGCAACCAAAAGAGTGTTGGGGGGCGCGAGGATGAGCAGTTCTTC. It specifies CASNQKSVGGREDEQFF.

V and J are TRBV18 and TRBJ2-2; D remains unclear. The CDR3 is 14 amino acids. With 2 bases removed from V and 1 base from J, the gap between germline ends came to 5 bases. Germline CDR1 KGHSH, CDR2 LQKENI. CDR3 protein: CASSPNRNTGELFF. The CDR3 nucleotides are TGTGCCAGCTCACCAAACAGGAACACCGGGGAGCTGTTTTTT.

This chain links TRBV4-1 with TRBJ1-2; 9 nucleotides agree with TRBD1. The CDR3 is 16 amino acids. The germline CDR1 and CDR2 sequences are MGHRA and YSYEKL. After removal of 2 bases from V and 5 bases from J, the junction contained 9 bases not matched to a gene. CDR3 residues: CASSQPSGQGSYGYTF. The CDR3 region has the DNA TGCGCCAGCAGCCAACCGTCGGGACAGGGCTCGTATGGCTACACCTTC.

This clonotype showed up just a few times. CDR3 in amino acids: CASSELKGGQPQHF. The CDR3 nucleotides are TGTGCCAGCAGTGAACTGAAGGGCGGCCAGCCCCAGCATTTT. This sequence joins TRBV6-1 and TRBJ1-5; no clear D. Trimming removed 2 bases at V and 7 bases at J, with 12 bases between. The CDR3 is 14 residues long. The V gene's germline CDR1 is MNHNS and CDR2 SASEGT.

This clonotype was found many times. V and J are TRBV7-2 and TRBJ2-2; no definite D call. The CDR3 is 14 residues long. V was cut by 1 base and J by 4 bases, with 7 bases left in between. Germline assignment: CDR1 SGHTA and CDR2 FQGNSA. The CDR3: CASSLEGFTGELFF. CDR3 nucleotides: TGTGCCAGCAGCTTAGAAGGGTTCACCGGGGAGCTGTTTTTT. Filled out from reference TRBV7-2 and TRBJ2-2, the complete variable domain reads GAGVSQSPSNKVTEKGKDVELRCDPISGHTALYWYRQSLGQGLEFLIYFQGNSAPDKSGLPSDRFSAERTGGSVSTLTIQRTQQEDSAVYLCASSLEGFTGELFFGEGSRLTVL.

The J gene is TRBJ2-1, the V gene TRBV19; 7 nucleotides match TRBD2. V shed 3 bases, J shed 4 bases, and the junction held 3 bases outside the gene matches. CDR3 size: 14 residues. Germline CDR1 reads LNHDA; CDR2 reads SQIVND (reference sequence). CDR3 DNA sequence: TGTGCCAGTAGTATGGGAGGGCTGTACAATGAGCAGTTCTTC. Residues: CASSMGGLYNEQFF.

The chain couples TRBV18 to TRBJ2-7; 7 bases agree with TRBD2. After removal of 4 bases from V and 9 bases from J, the junction contained 15 bases not matched to a gene. Per the germline V gene, CDR1 is KGHSH and CDR2 is LQKENI. CDR3 length equals 15 residues. The CDR3 bases are TGTGCCAGCTCACTGACGGGGGGTCCAATATATGCGCAGTACTTC. Translating it yields CASSLTGGPIYAQYF.

This clonotype came up many times. The rearrangement joins TRBV5-1 to TRBJ2-5, with 9 bases fitting TRBD2. Germline values: CDR1 SGHRS, CDR2 YFSETQ. This CDR3 has 16 residues. V shed 1 base, J shed 2 bases, and the junction held 6 bases outside the gene matches. The CDR3 reads CASSLRLAAPQETQYF. The CDR3 DNA sequence: TGCGCCAGCAGCTTGAGACTAGCGGCTCCACAAGAGACCCAGTACTTC.

This clonotype was detected many times. The genes are TRBV6-5 and TRBJ2-3, with D perhaps matching TRBD2 (5 bases). Germline V lookup: CDR1 MNHEY, CDR2 SVGAGI. The CDR3 consists of 14 residues. Trimming shortened V by 2 bases and J by 5 bases, and 11 bases separated the two germline ends. Here the CDR3 reads CASSYGGNKDTQYF. CDR3 DNA: TGTGCCAGCAGTTACGGAGGAAACAAAGATACGCAGTATTTT.